This paragraph reports one T cell receptor beta chain. Generated by immunoSEQ multiplex PCR, the TCRdb table keeps only in-frame clones and is missing some. Found here are under 40,000 clones, 84% of them singletons; the top ten hold less than 40%. This sample stems from a study of PD-L1 blockade in urothelial cancer. Trimming shortened V by 2 bases and J by 0 bases, and 8 bases separated the two germline ends. There are 15 residues in the CDR3. CDR1 SGHVS and CDR2 FQNEAQ come from the germline V gene. The V and J genes are TRBV7-8 and TRBJ1-5, with D tentatively TRBD1 (6 bases). The clonotype originates from a man in his fifties or sixties with urothelial cancer. The sample in question was PBMCs, obtained around atezolizumab (anti-PD-L1) treatment. DNA for the CDR3: TGTGCCAGCAGCTTAAGGGGGAATAGCAATCAGCCCCAGCATTTT. Translating gives CASSLRGNSNQPQHF.